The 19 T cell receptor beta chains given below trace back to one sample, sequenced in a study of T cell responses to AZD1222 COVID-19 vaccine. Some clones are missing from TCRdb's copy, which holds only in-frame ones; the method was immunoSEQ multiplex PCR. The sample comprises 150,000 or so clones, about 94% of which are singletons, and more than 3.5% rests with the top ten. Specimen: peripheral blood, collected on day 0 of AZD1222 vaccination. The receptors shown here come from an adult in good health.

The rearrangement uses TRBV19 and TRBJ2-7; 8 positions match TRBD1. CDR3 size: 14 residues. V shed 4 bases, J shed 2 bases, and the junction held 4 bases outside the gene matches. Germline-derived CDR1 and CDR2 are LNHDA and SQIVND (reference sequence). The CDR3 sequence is CASSSSTGAYEQYF. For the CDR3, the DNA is TGTGCCAGTAGTAGCTCGACAGGGGCCTACGAGCAGTACTTC. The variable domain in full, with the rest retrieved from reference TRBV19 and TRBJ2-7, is DGGITQSPKYLFRKEGQNVTLSCEQNLNHDAMYWYRQDPGQGLRLIYYSQIVNDFQKGDIAEGYSVSREKKESFPLTVTSAQKNPTAFYLCASSSSTGAYEQYFGPGTRLTVT.

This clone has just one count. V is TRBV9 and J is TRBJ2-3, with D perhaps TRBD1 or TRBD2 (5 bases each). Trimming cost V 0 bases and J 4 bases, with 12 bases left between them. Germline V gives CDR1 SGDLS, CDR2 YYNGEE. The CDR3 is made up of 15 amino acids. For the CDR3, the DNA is TGTGCCAGCAGCGTAGTGGGGGTAAATGCAGATACGCAGTATTTT. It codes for CASSVVGVNADTQYF.

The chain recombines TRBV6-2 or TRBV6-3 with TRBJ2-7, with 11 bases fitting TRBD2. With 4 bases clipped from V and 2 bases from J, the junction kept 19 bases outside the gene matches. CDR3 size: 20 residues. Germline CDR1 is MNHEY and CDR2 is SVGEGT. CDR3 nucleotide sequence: TGTGCCAGCAGTTCCCTCGGGGAACTAGCGGGAGAGTGGAACCCCTACGAGCAGTACTTC. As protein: CASSSLGELAGEWNPYEQYF.

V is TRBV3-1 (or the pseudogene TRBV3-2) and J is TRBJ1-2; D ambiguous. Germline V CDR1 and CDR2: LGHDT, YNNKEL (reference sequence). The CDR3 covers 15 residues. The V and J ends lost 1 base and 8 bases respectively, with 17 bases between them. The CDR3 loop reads CASSQAWLVAAGYTF. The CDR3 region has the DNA TGTGCCAGCAGCCAAGCATGGTTAGTGGCAGCCGGCTACACCTTC.

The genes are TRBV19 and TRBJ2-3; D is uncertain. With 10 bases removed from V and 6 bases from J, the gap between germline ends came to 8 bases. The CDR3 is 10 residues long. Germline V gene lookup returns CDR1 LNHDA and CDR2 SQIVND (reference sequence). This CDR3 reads CATFRDTQYF. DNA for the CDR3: TGTGCCACTTTCCGGGATACGCAGTATTTT.

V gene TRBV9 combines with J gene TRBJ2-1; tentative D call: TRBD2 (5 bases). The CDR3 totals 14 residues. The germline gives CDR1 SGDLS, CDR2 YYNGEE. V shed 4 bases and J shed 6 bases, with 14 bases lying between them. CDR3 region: CASSKDFRRNEQFF. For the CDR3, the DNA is TGTGCCAGCAGCAAGGACTTTAGACGCAATGAGCAGTTCTTC. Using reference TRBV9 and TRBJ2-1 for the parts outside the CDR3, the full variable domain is DSGVTQTPKHLITATGQRVTLRCSPRSGDLSVYWYQQSLDQGLQFLIQYYNGEERAKGNILERFSAQQFPDLHSELNLSSLELGDSALYFCASSKDFRRNEQFFGPGTRLTVL.

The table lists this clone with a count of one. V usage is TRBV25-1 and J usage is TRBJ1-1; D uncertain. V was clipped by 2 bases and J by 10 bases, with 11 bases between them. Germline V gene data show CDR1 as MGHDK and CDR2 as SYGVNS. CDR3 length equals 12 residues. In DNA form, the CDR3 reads TGTGCCAGCAGTGAACCGCCGGCGGGAGCTTTCTTT. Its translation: CASSEPPAGAFF.

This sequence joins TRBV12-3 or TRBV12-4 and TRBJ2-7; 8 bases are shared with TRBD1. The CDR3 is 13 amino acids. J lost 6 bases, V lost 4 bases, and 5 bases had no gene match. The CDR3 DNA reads TGTGCCAGCAGTTACGGGACAGGACGCGAGCAGTACTTC. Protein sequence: CASSYGTGREQYF.

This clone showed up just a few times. The CDR3 coding sequence is TGTGCCAGCAGTACGGACGTCCACCGGTACTTC. Protein product: CASSTDVHRYF. V usage is TRBV28 and J usage is TRBJ2-7; D is unresolved. CDR3 length equals 11 residues. The V gene's germline CDR1 is MDHEN and CDR2 SYDVKM. V lost 5 bases, J lost 12 bases, and 14 bases lay in between.

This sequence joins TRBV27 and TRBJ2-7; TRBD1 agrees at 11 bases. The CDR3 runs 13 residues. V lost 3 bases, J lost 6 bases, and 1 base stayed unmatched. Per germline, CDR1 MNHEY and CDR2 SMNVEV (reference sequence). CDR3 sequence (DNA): TGTGCCAGCAGTTTGGGGACAGGGGGCGAGCAGTACTTC. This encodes CASSLGTGGEQYF.

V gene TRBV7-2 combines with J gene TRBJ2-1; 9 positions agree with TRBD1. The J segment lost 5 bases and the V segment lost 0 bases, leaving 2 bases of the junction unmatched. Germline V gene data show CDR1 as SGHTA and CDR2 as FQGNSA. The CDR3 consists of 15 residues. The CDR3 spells CASSLAGQGNNEQFF. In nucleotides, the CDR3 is TGTGCCAGCAGCTTAGCGGGACAGGGCAACAATGAGCAGTTCTTC. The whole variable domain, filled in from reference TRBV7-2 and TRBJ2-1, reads GAGVSQSPSNKVTEKGKDVELRCDPISGHTALYWYRQSLGQGLEFLIYFQGNSAPDKSGLPSDRFSAERTGGSVSTLTIQRTQQEDSAVYLCASSLAGQGNNEQFFGPGTRLTVL.

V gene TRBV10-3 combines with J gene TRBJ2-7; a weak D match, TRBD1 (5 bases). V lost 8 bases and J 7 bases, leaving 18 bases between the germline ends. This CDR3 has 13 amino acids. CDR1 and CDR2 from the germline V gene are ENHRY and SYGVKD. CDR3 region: CAILEAGLREQYF. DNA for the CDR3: TGTGCCATCCTCGAGGCAGGGTTAAGGGAGCAGTACTTC.

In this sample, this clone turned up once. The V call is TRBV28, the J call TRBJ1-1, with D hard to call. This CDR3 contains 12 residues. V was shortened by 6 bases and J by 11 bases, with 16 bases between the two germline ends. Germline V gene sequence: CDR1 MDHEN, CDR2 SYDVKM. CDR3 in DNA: TGTGCCAGCAGCCTAGGTTGGATGGGGGCTTTCTTT. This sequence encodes CASSLGWMGAFF.

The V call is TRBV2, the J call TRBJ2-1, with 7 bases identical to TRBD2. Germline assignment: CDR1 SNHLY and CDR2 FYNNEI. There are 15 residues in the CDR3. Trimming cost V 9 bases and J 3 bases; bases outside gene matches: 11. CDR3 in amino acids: CARFRSGTLYNEQFF. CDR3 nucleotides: TGTGCCAGGTTTCGGAGCGGGACTCTCTACAATGAGCAGTTCTTC.

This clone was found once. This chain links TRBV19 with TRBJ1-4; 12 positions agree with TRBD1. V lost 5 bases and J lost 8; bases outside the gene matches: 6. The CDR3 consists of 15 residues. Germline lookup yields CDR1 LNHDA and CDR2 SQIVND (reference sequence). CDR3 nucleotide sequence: TGTGCCAGTAGTCCCGGGACAGGGGGCGAAGAAAAACTGTTTTTT. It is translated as CASSPGTGGEEKLFF.

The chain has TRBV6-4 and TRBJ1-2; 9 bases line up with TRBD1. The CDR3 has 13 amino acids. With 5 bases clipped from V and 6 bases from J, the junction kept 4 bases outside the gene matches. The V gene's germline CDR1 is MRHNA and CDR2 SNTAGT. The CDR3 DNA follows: TGTGCCAGCAGTCCGGGACAGGGTCATGGCTACACCTTC. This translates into CASSPGQGHGYTF.

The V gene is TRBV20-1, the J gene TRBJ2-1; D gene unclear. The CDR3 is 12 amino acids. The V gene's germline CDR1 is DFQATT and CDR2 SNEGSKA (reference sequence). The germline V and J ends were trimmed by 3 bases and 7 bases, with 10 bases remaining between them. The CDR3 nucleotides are TGCAGTGCTAGTCCTGCGGTAAATGAGCAGTTCTTC. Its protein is CSASPAVNEQFF.

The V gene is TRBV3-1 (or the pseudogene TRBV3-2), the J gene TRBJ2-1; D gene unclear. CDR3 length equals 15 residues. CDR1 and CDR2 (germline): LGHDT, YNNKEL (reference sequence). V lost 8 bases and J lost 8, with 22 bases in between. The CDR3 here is CASSAPSLSPYEQFF. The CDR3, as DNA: TGTGCCAGCTCGGCTCCTAGTTTATCACCTTATGAGCAGTTCTTC.

As DNA, the CDR3 is TGTGCCACCGCGGGGCAGGGAATCAATGAGCAGTTCTTC. It is translated as CATAGQGINEQFF. The chain employs TRBV10-3 and TRBJ2-1, with a tentative D call TRBD2 (6 bases). Between the trimmed V and J ends, which lost 10 bases and 6 bases, there was a span of 16 bases. Germline assignment: CDR1 ENHRY and CDR2 SYGVKD. The CDR3 has 13 amino acids.